The source of this TCR beta chain is a study of blood T cell repertoires in COVID-19. Study-level information: The United States, Italy and Spain supplied acute and convalescent COVID-19 samples. PBMCs, B-cell-depleted T cells, or T cells were the source of the cDNA or gDNA that made up the material.

Per the authors' pipeline: Using reference gene primer amplification, nucleated cell counts were estimated. Profiled with immunoSEQ multiplex PCR; TCRdb holds only in-frame clones, not every one. V, J and clone size were drawn from that table, and D and trimming were deduced from the DNA. The sample has about 270,000 clones, approximately 86% seen once. This clone was recorded only once. Source material: peripheral blood. The sequence was obtained from a man aged 40-50 years with active or convalescent COVID-19.

The CDR3 nucleotides read TGTGCCAGCAGTTTTCAGGTGAACACTGAAGCTTTCTTT. Its protein product is CASSFQVNTEAFF. The V gene is TRBV12-3 or TRBV12-4, the J gene TRBJ1-1; no clear D gene. The ends were cut back, 3 bases at V and 0 bases at J, with 5 bases in the middle. This CDR3 spans 13 amino acids.